This TCR beta chain originates from a study of blood T cell repertoires in COVID-19. Overall study context: T cells, B-cell-depleted T cells, or PBMCs supplied cDNA or gDNA.

The V and J ends lost 4 bases and 6 bases respectively, with 6 bases between them. Germline CDR1 reads SEHNR; CDR2 reads FQNEAQ (reference sequence). This CDR3 has 11 amino acids. Methods used by the authors: The authors estimated nucleated cell counts from reference gene primer amplification. Using immunoSEQ multiplex PCR, the repertoire was profiled, and TCRdb retains in-frame clones only, with some absent. V and J calls and clone size follow that table, whereas D and trimming were derived from the DNA. The table shows 100,000 to 150,000 clones, with more than 65% occurring only once. The sequencing sample was made of peripheral blood. This TCR derives from a human donor in a cohort sampled during active COVID-19. This chain uses TRBV7-9 with TRBJ1-1; D not certain. The CDR3 loop is CASSSRPEAFF. CDR3 bases: TGTGCCAGCAGCTCTAGGCCTGAAGCTTTCTTT.